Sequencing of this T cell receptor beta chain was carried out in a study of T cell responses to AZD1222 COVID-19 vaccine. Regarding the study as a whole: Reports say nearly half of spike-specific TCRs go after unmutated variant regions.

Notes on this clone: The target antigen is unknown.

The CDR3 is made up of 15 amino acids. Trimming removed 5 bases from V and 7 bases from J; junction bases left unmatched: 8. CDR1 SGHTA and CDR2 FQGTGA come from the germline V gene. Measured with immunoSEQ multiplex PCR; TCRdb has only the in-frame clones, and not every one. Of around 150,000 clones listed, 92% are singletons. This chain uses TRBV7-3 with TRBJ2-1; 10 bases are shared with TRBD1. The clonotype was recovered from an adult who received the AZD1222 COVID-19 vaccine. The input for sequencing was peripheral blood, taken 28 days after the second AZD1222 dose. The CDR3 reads CASSAGQGLGNEQFF. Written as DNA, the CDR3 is TGTGCCAGCAGCGCGGGACAGGGGTTGGGGAATGAGCAGTTCTTC.